Listed below are T cell receptor beta chains from one sample, sequenced in a study of CD8 T cells in ankylosing spondylitis. In TCRdb, the 5' RACE reads were re-called with MiXCR into one record per CDR3 protein. Seen here are about 480,000 distinct CDR3 sequences, roughly 18% observed once, and the top ten hold around 0.92%. The sequenced sample consisted of blood, either unsorted or a sorted T cell fraction (not recorded which). The receptors here all came from a male donor with ankylosing spondylitis. Each CDR3 is given with its conserved first and last residue. Each record gives: clone size, D gene, J gene, V gene, CDR3 DNA, CDR3 protein. A D gene is named only where the DNA matches it firmly. Clone sizes are given selectively: once, few, many, or a class where the clone is expanded.

abundance: -
d_gene: TRBD2
j_gene: TRBJ2-7
v_gene: TRBV20-1
CDR3nt: TGCAGTGCTAGTCGGGAGGCAGGGCCCTACGAGCAGTACTTC
CDR3aa: CSASREAGPYEQYF

abundance: -
d_gene: -
j_gene: TRBJ2-1
v_gene: TRBV30
CDR3nt: TGTGCCTCCCAGAAGGGTGGCAATGAGCAGTTCTTC
CDR3aa: CASQKGGNEQFF

abundance: -
d_gene: -
j_gene: TRBJ1-2
v_gene: TRBV12-5
CDR3nt: TGTGCTAGTGGCAAGGACGGTCCATACTATGGCTACACCTTC
CDR3aa: CASGKDGPYYGYTF

abundance: -
d_gene: -
j_gene: TRBJ1-1
v_gene: TRBV6-2/TRBV6-3
CDR3nt: TGTGCCAGCAGCCTGGAAAGAGGGGACGGAGAGAACACTGAAGCTTTCTTT
CDR3aa: CASSLERGDGENTEAFF

abundance: -
d_gene: TRBD1
j_gene: TRBJ1-2
v_gene: TRBV3-1
CDR3nt: TGTGCCAGCAGCACAGGGGATAGCTATGGCTACACCTTC
CDR3aa: CASSTGDSYGYTF

abundance: -
d_gene: TRBD1
j_gene: TRBJ1-1
v_gene: TRBV18
CDR3nt: TGTGCCAGCTCACCGCGACAGGGTTTCGACACTGAAGCTTTCTTT
CDR3aa: CASSPRQGFDTEAFF

abundance: few
d_gene: TRBD2
j_gene: TRBJ2-5
v_gene: TRBV13
CDR3nt: TGTGCCAGCAGCTCATCGGGGGGGCGTAAAGAGACCCAGTACTTC
CDR3aa: CASSSSGGRKETQYF

abundance: -
d_gene: TRBD2
j_gene: TRBJ2-1
v_gene: TRBV6-1
CDR3nt: TGTGCCAGCAGGACCCCTAGCGGGGCCTACAATGAGCAGTTCTTC
CDR3aa: CASRTPSGAYNEQFF

abundance: once
d_gene: TRBD1
j_gene: TRBJ2-7
v_gene: TRBV25-1
CDR3nt: TGTGCCAGCAAATACTCCGGGACAGGCGTCTACGAGCAGTACTTC
CDR3aa: CASKYSGTGVYEQYF

abundance: -
d_gene: TRBD1
j_gene: TRBJ1-6
v_gene: TRBV28
CDR3nt: TGTGCCAGCAGGATGGACAGGGTCTACAATTCACCCCTCCACTTT
CDR3aa: CASRMDRVYNSPLHF

abundance: -
d_gene: -
j_gene: TRBJ1-3
v_gene: TRBV4-2
CDR3nt: TGTGCCAGCAGCCGAGACTCGGGCGAGATGTCAAACACCATATATTTT
CDR3aa: CASSRDSGEMSNTIYF

abundance: few
d_gene: TRBD2
j_gene: TRBJ2-2
v_gene: TRBV6-2/TRBV6-3
CDR3nt: TGTGCCAGCAGTTACCTCGGCGGACTAGCGAATAACACCGGGGAGCTGTTTTTT
CDR3aa: CASSYLGGLANNTGELFF

abundance: few
d_gene: TRBD1
j_gene: TRBJ1-1
v_gene: TRBV6-1
CDR3nt: TGTGCCAGCAGTCGTTCCGCGACAGGGACTGAAGCTTTCTTT
CDR3aa: CASSRSATGTEAFF

abundance: many
d_gene: TRBD2
j_gene: TRBJ2-1
v_gene: TRBV2
CDR3nt: TGTGCCAGCAGTGAAAAAGCGGGGAGAACCTACAATGAGCAGTTCTTC
CDR3aa: CASSEKAGRTYNEQFF

abundance: -
d_gene: -
j_gene: TRBJ1-3
v_gene: TRBV5-6
CDR3nt: TGTGCCAGCAGCCCACTCAGGCTGGGTGGAAACACCATATATTTT
CDR3aa: CASSPLRLGGNTIYF

abundance: few
d_gene: -
j_gene: TRBJ2-2
v_gene: TRBV27
CDR3nt: TGTGCCAGCAGTTCTTGGCCAGGGTCGAACACCGGGGAGCTGTTTTTT
CDR3aa: CASSSWPGSNTGELFF

abundance: -
d_gene: -
j_gene: TRBJ2-7
v_gene: TRBV5-6
CDR3nt: TGTGCCAGCAGCTGGGGACGGTACGAGCAGTACTTC
CDR3aa: CASSWGRYEQYF

abundance: -
d_gene: -
j_gene: TRBJ2-5
v_gene: TRBV20-1
CDR3nt: TGCAGTGTTACCGGGGGTCTGGAGACCCAGTACTTC
CDR3aa: CSVTGGLETQYF

abundance: -
d_gene: -
j_gene: TRBJ1-2
v_gene: TRBV6-1
CDR3nt: TGTGCCAGCAGTGAAAAGGCAGGGTATGGCTACACCTTC
CDR3aa: CASSEKAGYGYTF

abundance: -
d_gene: -
j_gene: TRBJ1-2
v_gene: TRBV12-3/TRBV12-4
CDR3nt: TGTGCCAGCAGTTTATCTCGGGGCAGGGAAGATGGCTACACCTTC
CDR3aa: CASSLSRGREDGYTF

abundance: -
d_gene: -
j_gene: TRBJ1-6
v_gene: TRBV6-1
CDR3nt: TGTGCCAGCAGTGTTGCGGGGGGGCGATCACCCCTCCACTTT
CDR3aa: CASSVAGGRSPLHF

abundance: few
d_gene: -
j_gene: TRBJ1-5
v_gene: TRBV10-3
CDR3nt: TGTGCCATCAGTGAGTGGGGGCAGCCCCAGCATTTT
CDR3aa: CAISEWGQPQHF

abundance: few
d_gene: -
j_gene: TRBJ1-5
v_gene: TRBV12-3/TRBV12-4
CDR3nt: TGTGCCAGCAGTTTTGGGAGTGGGGGACAGCCCCAGCATTTT
CDR3aa: CASSFGSGGQPQHF

abundance: few
d_gene: -
j_gene: TRBJ1-2
v_gene: TRBV14
CDR3nt: TGTGCCAGCAGCCTCCAATACACGGGTAGCTATGGCTACACCTTC
CDR3aa: CASSLQYTGSYGYTF

abundance: few
d_gene: TRBD2
j_gene: TRBJ2-3
v_gene: TRBV4-2
CDR3nt: TGTGCCAGCAGCCAAATGGGACTAGCGGGAGTTAACACAGATACGCAGTATTTT
CDR3aa: CASSQMGLAGVNTDTQYF

abundance: few
d_gene: -
j_gene: TRBJ2-7
v_gene: TRBV7-2
CDR3nt: TGTGCCAGCAGCCTTATAATTGATGGAGGGCAGTACTTC
CDR3aa: CASSLIIDGGQYF

abundance: -
d_gene: TRBD2
j_gene: TRBJ2-1
v_gene: TRBV10-3
CDR3nt: TGTGCCATCAGTGGCAGCGGGAGGACCAATGAGCAGTTCTTC
CDR3aa: CAISGSGRTNEQFF

abundance: -
d_gene: TRBD2
j_gene: TRBJ2-7
v_gene: TRBV15
CDR3nt: TGTGCCACCAGCAGAGATCCGGGGGGCTCCTACGAGCAGTACTTC
CDR3aa: CATSRDPGGSYEQYF

abundance: -
d_gene: TRBD1
j_gene: TRBJ1-3
v_gene: TRBV10-3
CDR3nt: TGTGCCATCAGGGGACAGGATCCAGTCAACACCATATATTTT
CDR3aa: CAIRGQDPVNTIYF

abundance: many
d_gene: TRBD2
j_gene: TRBJ2-3
v_gene: TRBV20-1
CDR3nt: TGCAGTGCCGGGACTAGCGGGAGGCCGGGCACAGATACGCAGTATTTT
CDR3aa: CSAGTSGRPGTDTQYF

abundance: -
d_gene: TRBD1
j_gene: TRBJ1-5
v_gene: TRBV18
CDR3nt: TGTGCCAGCTCGGAGGACAGGGGAAGAAGTCAGCCCCAGCATTTT
CDR3aa: CASSEDRGRSQPQHF

abundance: -
d_gene: -
j_gene: TRBJ2-2
v_gene: TRBV5-4
CDR3nt: TGTGCCAGCAGCCCACTCGGGCAGAACACCGGGGAGCTGTTTTTT
CDR3aa: CASSPLGQNTGELFF

abundance: -
d_gene: -
j_gene: TRBJ2-5
v_gene: TRBV20-1
CDR3nt: TGCAGTGGGTGGAGAGGAGAGACCCAGTACTTC
CDR3aa: CSGWRGETQYF

abundance: -
d_gene: TRBD1
j_gene: TRBJ2-2
v_gene: TRBV18
CDR3nt: TGTGCCAGCTCGGGACAGGCCCCCGGGGAGCTGTTTTTT
CDR3aa: CASSGQAPGELFF

abundance: -
d_gene: -
j_gene: TRBJ1-4
v_gene: TRBV12-3/TRBV12-4
CDR3nt: TGTGCCAGCAGGGGGCGCTTATATGAAAAACTGTTTTTT
CDR3aa: CASRGRLYEKLFF

abundance: -
d_gene: TRBD1
j_gene: TRBJ2-7
v_gene: TRBV15
CDR3nt: TGTGCCACCAGCAGAGATAAAAAGACAGGGATGGCGCAGTACTTC
CDR3aa: CATSRDKKTGMAQYF

abundance: few
d_gene: -
j_gene: TRBJ2-7
v_gene: TRBV7-8
CDR3nt: TGTGCCAGCAGCTTCACAGATTCCTACGAGCAGTACTTC
CDR3aa: CASSFTDSYEQYF

abundance: -
d_gene: -
j_gene: TRBJ2-2
v_gene: TRBV7-2
CDR3nt: TGTGCCAGCAGCCCCGCCTTGGCCGGGGAGCTGTTTTTT
CDR3aa: CASSPALAGELFF

abundance: many
d_gene: -
j_gene: TRBJ2-7
v_gene: TRBV12-3/TRBV12-4
CDR3nt: TGTGCCAGCAGTTTAGAGTCAAGGTACCCAGACTTC
CDR3aa: CASSLESRYPDF